These 5 T cell receptor beta chains were all obtained from the same sample, sequenced in a study of T cells in Graves' hyperthyroidism and ophthalmopathy. From RNA transcripts, TCR beta CDR3 regions were amplified. With the HTBI primer set, the TCR CDR3 went through a first round of RT-PCR. TCRdb re-derived calls from the multiplex PCR reads in MiXCR, one entry per CDR3 protein. The table records around 660,000 distinct CDR3 sequences, nearly 45% of them present only once. Sequenced material: peripheral blood or thyroid tissue (not recorded which). The receptors originated from an adult man with Graves' disease, either hyperthyroidism or ophthalmopathy (not recorded which).

In this sample, this clonotype turned up many times. The genes are TRBV2 and TRBJ2-7; D remains ambiguous. V lost 1 base to trimming and J lost 1 base, with 11 bases between them. CDR1 and CDR2 from the germline V gene are SNHLY and FYNNEI. The CDR3 is made up of 15 amino acids. The CDR3 sequence is CASSEDTARSYEQYF. The CDR3, as DNA: TGTGCCAGCAGTGAAGACACAGCACGATCCTACGAGCAGTACTTC.

On this clonotype itself: With a much larger clone just one base away, this may be a read error. This sequence joins TRBV11-1 and TRBJ1-2; no definite D call. Germline loops: CDR1 SGHAT, CDR2 FQDESV (reference sequence). The CDR3 runs to 13 residues. The CDR3 nucleotides read TGTGCCAGCAGCTCCCTGCGAAGTTATGGCTACAGCTTC. It yields the protein CASSSLRSYGYSF.

About this clonotype itself: The CDR3 end shows no conserved phenylalanine or tryptophan, and so a read error is likely. The V and J genes are TRBV10-3 and TRBJ1-2, with no clear D. There are 14 residues in the CDR3. CDR1 and CDR2 (germline): ENHRY, SYGVKD. The V and J ends lost 0 bases and 7 bases respectively, with 12 bases between them. As DNA, the CDR3 is TGTGCCATCAGTGAGTCGCAAGGGCTGGGTGGCTACACCCTC. This encodes CAISESQGLGGYTL.

This sequence joins TRBV19 and TRBJ1-6; D may be TRBD1 (6 bases). V lost 5 bases, J lost 9 bases, and 11 bases lay in between. Germline loops: CDR1 LNHDA, CDR2 SQIVND (reference sequence). The CDR3 is made up of 13 amino acids. The DNA of the CDR3 is TGTGCCAGTAGTTGGACAGAATTTTCACCCCTCCACTTT. Translation gives CASSWTEFSPLHF.

The chain is built from TRBV7-9 and TRBJ1-6, with D unresolved. This CDR3 has 17 amino acids. Germline loops: CDR1 SEHNR, CDR2 FQNEAQ (reference sequence). Deletions cut 6 bases from V and 0 bases from J, with 15 bases between. The CDR3 DNA follows: TGTGCCAGCAGTTTGACCGGAAGGAACTCCTATAATTCACCCCTCCACTTT. Translated, it gives CASSLTGRNSYNSPLHF.